This T cell receptor (beta chain) was obtained from a study of T cell responses to AZD1222 COVID-19 vaccine (dated by TCRdb to about 2021). About the study as a whole: TCR sequencing was performed for about 250 trial participants, of whom 207 were given two doses of AZD1222 and roughly 25 were given two doses of MenACWY control vaccine. Trial participants were enrolled by age into 18-55, 56-69 and 70-plus year subgroups, with roughly 150, 30 and 60 TCR-sequenced participants respectively.

The CDR3 regions of human TCRbeta chains were analyzed by immunosequencing. Per the original workflow: TCRs in the repertoires were compared against a reference library of SARS-CoV-2-specific TCRs that had been generated with the MIRA antigen-specificity platform. Breadth was defined as the fraction of unique TCRs that were SARS-CoV-2-associated, and depth was defined as the fraction of total T cells that were SARS-CoV-2-associated. Using the MIRA data, each spike-specific TCR was assigned both to the spike region to which the TCR was reactive and to a CD4 or CD8 class. Log10-transformed breadth and depth values were compared by one-way ANOVA with Sidak's multiple comparisons tests. The source is immuneACCESS, and TCRdb retained only in-frame sequences with V and J called. Part of the clones is not carried over; for the studies checked, unresolved V genes explain less than half of this, and the remainder is unexplained. Clonal size and the V and J genes are those of that table, whereas D and trimming came from the DNA. This sample is represented by about 160,000 clones; around nine tenths of them were singletons. The top ten hold about 4.5% of the sample.

The investigation overall reported the following: In the small 56-69-year group, the increase in depth fell short of significance, most likely because of low power. After two AZD1222 doses, spike-specific TCR breadth and depth were significantly higher than at day 0 and than in MenACWY recipients. The whole spike protein was spanned by vaccine-associated CD4 TCRs, and dominant responses were seen in regions 160-218 and 743-854. Participants were mostly white British and included more females than males, and it was suggested by the authors that clonal diversity may have been underestimated. Conclusions about previously exposed vaccinees are limited because only five to seven AZD1222 recipients were SARS-CoV-2 seropositive at baseline. No day 14 peak-response samples were available, so repertoires were characterized only after the peak T cell response. Epitopes outside the regions mutated in the B.1.351 and B.1.1.7 variants were reportedly recognized by nearly half of the unique spike-specific TCRs.

The CDR3 starts with the cysteine, ends with the phenylalanine, and has 14 residues. Just the 42-base CDR3 DNA is kept, in frame starting at base 1. The junction carries 12 bases between V and J, which are trimmed by 2 bases and 4 bases respectively. CDR1 and CDR2, per the germline V gene, are MNHEY and SVGAGI. The time point label, as the study defines it: about 28 days (+/-7) after the second vaccine dose. AZD1222 recipients given second doses at about 4 weeks or at about 12 weeks were pooled, since spike-specific TCR depth and breadth were not found to differ between the two schedules. The vaccinee samples were drawn from two UK trials, COV001 and COV002, one of which was a single-blind randomized controlled phase 2/3 trial testing AZD1222 (ChAdOx1 nCoV-19) in healthy adults. Trial participant PBMC samples were collected at day 0 and day 28 after the second dose for TCRbeta chain sequencing. Details on this clone: Its cognate antigen has yet to be identified. Base qualities were left out, and no much larger clone turns up one base away.

Here the chain combines TRBV6-5 and TRBJ2-7; tentative D gene TRBD1, with 6 bases matching. Source: peripheral blood, taken 28 days after the second AZD1222 dose. The clonotype originates from an adult who received the AZD1222 COVID-19 vaccine. In nucleotide form, the sequence is TGTGCCAGCAGTTACCTGCGCAGGGGTTACGAGCAGTACTTC. Translated, it gives CASSYLRRGYEQYF.